The table lists the clone carrying this T cell receptor beta chain with many counts. iRepertoire HTBI primers and Arm-PCR of CDR3 regions built TCR beta libraries. TCRdb re-derived calls from the multiplex PCR reads in MiXCR, one entry per CDR3 protein. The data show 500,000 to 800,000 distinct CDR3 sequences, with 30% seen just once and around 42% held by the top ten. Germline loops: CDR1 SGHAT, CDR2 FQNNGV. Deletions cut 5 bases from V and 4 bases from J, with 14 bases between. The CDR3 sequence is 14 residues long. This entry belongs to a study of regulatory T cells in long-lasting Graves disease. Sample time point: persistent/refractory GD, antithyroid drugs over 5 years with positive TRAb. The TCR library used RNA extracted from PBMCs.

The TCR originated in a female donor with Graves disease. The specimen was peripheral blood mononuclear cells (PBMCs), collected when the disease was refractory, from a patient treated with antithyroid drugs. V and J are TRBV11-2 and TRBJ2-5, with D possibly being TRBD2 (6 bases). The CDR3 is CASSPRGAGETQYF. Written as DNA, the CDR3 is TGTGCCAGCAGCCCCCGAGGAGCGGGAGAGACCCAGTACTTC. Looking up the rest from reference TRBV11-2 and TRBJ2-5 gives the full variable domain: EAGVAQSPRYKIIEKRQSVAFWCNPISGHATLYWYQQILGQGPKLLIQFQNNGVVDDSQLPKDRFSAERLKGVDSTLKIQPAKLEDSAVYLCASSPRGAGETQYFGPGTRLLVL.